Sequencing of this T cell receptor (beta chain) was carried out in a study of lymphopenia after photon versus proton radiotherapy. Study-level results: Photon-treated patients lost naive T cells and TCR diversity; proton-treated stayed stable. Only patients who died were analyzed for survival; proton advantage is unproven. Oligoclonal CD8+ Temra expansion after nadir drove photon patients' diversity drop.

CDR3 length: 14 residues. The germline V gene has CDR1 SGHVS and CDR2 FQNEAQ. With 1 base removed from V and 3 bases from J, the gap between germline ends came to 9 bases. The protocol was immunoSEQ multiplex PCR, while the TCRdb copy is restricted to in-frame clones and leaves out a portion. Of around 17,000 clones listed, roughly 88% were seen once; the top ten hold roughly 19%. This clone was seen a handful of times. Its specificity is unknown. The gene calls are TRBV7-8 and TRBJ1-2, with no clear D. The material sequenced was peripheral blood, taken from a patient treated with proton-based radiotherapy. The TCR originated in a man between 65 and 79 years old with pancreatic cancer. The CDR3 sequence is CASSLGGRDYGYTF. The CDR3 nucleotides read TGTGCCAGCAGCTTAGGAGGGAGGGACTATGGCTACACCTTC.